This entry features one TCR beta chain sequence. A much larger clone sits a single nucleotide away, making a read error possible. TCRdb redid the calling of the RT-PCR reads with MiXCR, one entry per CDR3 protein. The profile shows approximately 60,000 distinct CDR3 sequences, 13% of them singletons. The data stem from a study of patients and donors after allogeneic stem cell transplantation. Looked up from germline, CDR1 is SQVTM and CDR2 is ANQGSEA. CDR3 length: 15 residues. This chain connects TRBV29-1 to TRBJ1-2; 9 nucleotides agree with TRBD1. The sequenced sample consisted of blood, either unsorted or a sorted T cell fraction (not recorded which). This clonotype was obtained from a human donor who was either an allogeneic HSCT recipient or a stem cell or donor lymphocyte infusion donor (not recorded which). It is not recorded whose cells these are; they may come from a transplant donor. CDR3 bases: TGCTGCGTTGAAGACCCTACAGGGGGCAGCTATGGCTACACCTTC. As protein: CCVEDPTGGSYGYTF.